This T cell receptor beta chain was identified during a study of blood T cell repertoires in COVID-19 (dated by TCRdb to the early 2020s). A note on the overall study: Samples covering the acute and convalescent phases of COVID-19 were provided by collaborators in the United States, Italy and Spain. Samples were obtained from the ongoing ImmuneRACE study (first 160 participants) and from 950 to 1,500 subjects provided by 6 global collaborators. The repertoires were released in a freely available public database meant as a resource for research on the immune response to SARS-CoV-2. The sample metadata nearly always contained a de-identified subject ID, COVID-19 status, age in years and sex. The material from the prospective study consisted of cDNA or gDNA derived from T cells, B-cell-depleted T cells, or PBMCs. Deeply sampled blood TCRbeta repertoires from subjects exposed to, actively infected with, or recovered from COVID-19 were included in the dataset. Where available, HLA class I and class II types were obtained from metadata supplied by the sample provider rather than from assay-based typing. Overall study results and their limits: Clinical and demographic metadata were provided uncurated, with the amount varying by source and participant.

The immunoSEQ Assay, a bias-controlled multiplex PCR, was used to amplify TCRbeta CDR3 regions from genomic DNA. The authors processed their data as follows. Within the assay, amplification of reference gene primers was used to estimate how many nucleated cells each sample contained. To quantify the absolute abundance of each unique TCRbeta CDR3 rearrangement, sequence reads were collapsed and filtered. Productive Simpson clonality was computed per sample as the square root of Simpson's diversity index over productive rearrangements. TCRdb retrieved this table from immuneACCESS and kept in-frame rearrangements only. Not all clones are present; in checked studies, unresolved V genes account for under half, and no reason is known for the remainder. V, J and clone size were drawn from that table, and D and trimming were deduced from the DNA. The sample includes under 300,000 clones, with roughly 90% observed a single time. Roughly 1.9% of the sample is in the top ten clones.

Turning to this clone: The specificity of this receptor is unknown. There are no base qualities to consult, and no much larger clone falls within one base.

Counted from cysteine to phenylalanine, this CDR3 has 15 amino acids. This entry keeps only the CDR3 DNA: 45 bases, framed from base 1. The germline V gene encodes CDR1 MDHEN and CDR2 SYDVKM. V loses 1 base at its end and J loses 6 bases; junction bases beyond the gene matches: 7. Enrolling through a virtual design, the prospective study's participants ranged in age from roughly 18 to 89 years and lived across about two dozen United States geographic areas. To assign participants to cohorts, the prospective study relied on clinical history that participants themselves reported in a screening survey and a study questionnaire. ImmuneRACE Cohort 3 recovered participants were defined by two consecutive negative NP/OP PCR tests, healthcare professional clearance, or symptom resolution. In the prospective study, mobile phlebotomists collected whole blood, serum and a nasopharyngeal or oropharyngeal swab from each participant. Over an approximately 2-month period, participants in the prospective study had the option of providing additional blood draws and questionnaires. Prospective study blood samples were shipped either frozen or at room temperature before DNA extraction.

The sequenced material came from PBMCs or T cells enriched from blood (not recorded which). The source of this sequence is a woman aged 60-75 years who had recovered from COVID-19. The rearrangement joined TRBV28 to TRBJ1-2; 8 bases in the junction line up with TRBD1. The bases read TGTGCCAGCAGTTTATTGGTCTCGACAGGGGATGGCTACACCTTC. It encodes CASSLLVSTGDGYTF.